This T cell receptor beta chain came from a study of regulatory T cells in long-lasting Graves disease. Study findings and constraints: Persistent cases of Graves' showed reduced TCR diversity relative to newly diagnosed patients.

Time point indicated: newly diagnosed GD, antithyroid drugs for less than 3 months. Following extraction of RNA from PBMCs, that RNA was used to make the TCR library. Germline V gene sequence: CDR1 MNHEY, CDR2 SVGEGT. This CDR3 is built from 16 residues. The V end lost 5 bases, the J end lost 1 base, and 17 bases lay between the germline ends. The TCR beta library used iRepertoire HTBI primers with Arm-PCR amplification of CDR3. TCRdb ran MiXCR on the multiplex PCR reads and lists one entry per CDR3 protein. The data contain around 500,000 distinct CDR3 sequences, 12% of them singletons. Note on this clonotype: What it binds is not known.

These data were also filed under a second study, of T cells in Graves' hyperthyroidism and ophthalmopathy.

The TCR comes from a woman in her 30s with Graves disease. The rearrangement joins TRBV6-2 or TRBV6-3 to TRBJ1-2, with TRBD1 as a possible D gene (6 bases). Here the sequenced sample was peripheral blood mononuclear cells (PBMCs), taken at new diagnosis, from a patient treated with antithyroid drugs. For the CDR3, the DNA is TGTGCCAGCAGTGAAGACGGAAGGGGACATAACTATGGCTACACCTTC. Its translation: CASSEDGRGHNYGYTF.